This T cell receptor beta chain comes out of a study of cytomegalovirus exposure and HLA in healthy donors (dated by TCRdb to about 2017). About the investigation overall: The 550 to 750 repertoires of the first cohort and the 120 validation repertoires were produced on the same platform, according to a later analysis. Besides the first cohort of under 700 subjects, a separate validation cohort made up of over 100 different subjects was used. The study aimed to test whether cataloging public T cell receptors could reveal signatures of past pathogen exposure. The study combined high-throughput TCR immunosequencing, statistical association of individual TCRs with disease status, and machine learning to predict cytomegalovirus infection status.

The library was produced with the immunoSEQ multiplex PCR assay. The authors processed their data as follows. A statistical classification framework was built for diagnosing cytomegalovirus status from the catalog of TCR beta chain sequences. TCRdb's version of the immuneACCESS table is confined to in-frame rearrangements and falls short of the full clone set. An unresolved V gene accounts for under half of the shortfall where checked; the remainder is of unknown origin. V, J and clone size were drawn from that table, and D and trimming were deduced from the DNA. The sample table shows about 240,000 clones, and around 87% are seen once. The leading ten clones occupy roughly 2.5% of the sample. Broad study findings and their caveats: In both the original and validation cohorts, the classifier was reported to diagnose cytomegalovirus status with high specificity and sensitivity. A later analysis had no HLA typing for the validation cohort, so co-occurrence there was scored across all 110 or so repertoires. A later analysis found that TCRs clustered in the first cohort also tended to co-occur in the roughly 120 validation repertoires, with about 94% of cluster scores above 0. While some public TCRs were present in many individuals, most TCR sequences turned up only very rarely across donors. According to the authors, the approach could potentially be generalized to other disease states and immunological phenotypes. A total of about 150 TCR beta chains were listed by the study as associated with cytomegalovirus. In vitro tests confirmed that three of the cytomegalovirus-associated TCR beta chains recognize cytomegalovirus antigens.

The donors belonged to the validation cohort of over a hundred subjects, which was separate from the roughly 680-subject first cohort. In the germline V gene (reference sequence), CDR1 corresponds to SEHNR and CDR2 to FQNEAQ. Here V drops 5 bases and J drops 1 base, and the junction holds 11 bases not matched to any gene. The CDR3 spans 18 residues, from the cysteine through the phenylalanine. The entry retains the CDR3 DNA only, 54 bases that are in frame from base 1. This clone has a handful of counts. Its antigen has not been determined. Base qualities are missing; no much larger clone stands one base away.

The specimen was PBMCs. The sequence is built from TRBV7-9 and TRBJ2-2, and TRBD2 matches 9 of the central bases. The receptor was isolated from a young man in good health and CMV-seronegative. The sequenced DNA is TGTGCCAGCAGCCCCCCGGGCGGGAGGGGCGTGAACACCGGGGAGCTGTTTTTT. It specifies CASSPPGGRGVNTGELFF.